The clone carrying this T cell receptor beta chain is labeled medium-sized. Its cognate antigen is unknown. Trimming took 9 bases from V and 7 from J, leaving 6 bases between them. This CDR3 region has 10 residues. Per germline, CDR1 LNHDA and CDR2 SQIVND (reference sequence). The repertoire came from unfractionated whole blood and reflected all unsorted peripheral T cells. Peripheral blood, roughly 2.4 ml, was drawn for RNA extraction. cDNA was made from approximately 0.55 ug RNA using alpha and beta constant primers. Using multiplexing indices, alpha and beta chain libraries were generated apart by chain-specific third strand synthesis. Using its own MiXCR run on the 5' RACE reads, TCRdb lists one record per CDR3 protein. Of 4,000 to 4,500 distinct CDR3 sequences listed, 13% were seen once; the top ten hold about 15%. The data were obtained in a study of HIV-infected patients and healthy controls. Study-level findings and limits: Significant mean usage differences between HIV-infected patients and controls involved eight alpha and eight beta V genes.

This sequence joins TRBV19 and TRBJ2-2; D is unclear. The clonotype originates from an adult with HIV infection. The sample here was blood, taken before antiretroviral therapy. CDR3 bases: TGTGCCAGAGTAGGCGGGGAGCTGTTTTTT. It translates to CARVGGELFF. The complete variable domain, with remaining parts taken from reference TRBV19 and TRBJ2-2, reads DGGITQSPKYLFRKEGQNVTLSCEQNLNHDAMYWYRQDPGQGLRLIYYSQIVNDFQKGDIAEGYSVSREKKESFPLTVTSAQKNPTAFYLCARVGGELFFGEGSRLTVL.